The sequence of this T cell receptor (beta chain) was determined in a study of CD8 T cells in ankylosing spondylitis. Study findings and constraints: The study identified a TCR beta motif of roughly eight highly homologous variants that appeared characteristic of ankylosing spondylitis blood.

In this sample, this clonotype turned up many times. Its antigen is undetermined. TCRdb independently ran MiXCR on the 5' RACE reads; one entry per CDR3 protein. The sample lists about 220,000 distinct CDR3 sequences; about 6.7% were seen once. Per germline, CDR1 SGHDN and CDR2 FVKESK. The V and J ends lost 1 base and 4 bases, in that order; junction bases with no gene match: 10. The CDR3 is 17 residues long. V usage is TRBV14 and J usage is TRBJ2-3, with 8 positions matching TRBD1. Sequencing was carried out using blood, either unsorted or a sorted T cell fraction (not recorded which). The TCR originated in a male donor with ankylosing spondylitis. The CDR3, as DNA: TGTGCCAGCAGCCAAGTGAAGGGACAGGAGAGCTCAGATACGCAGTATTTT. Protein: CASSQVKGQESSDTQYF.